This paragraph covers one TCR beta chain sequence. Its antigen remains unknown. This sample was taken from a study of T cell clonotyping in hematopoietic cell transplantation. Study-wide points: After transplant, recipient diversity fell while pathologically expanded clonotypes grew through day 180.

The length of the CDR3 is 13 residues. In germline, CDR1 is SGHNT, CDR2 YENEEA. V lost 0 bases and J 7 bases, leaving 7 bases between the germline ends. Profiling relied on immunoSEQ multiplex PCR, and the TCRdb table lists in-frame clones only, not all of them. The repertoire consists of about 16,000 clones, with about 71% occurring once and the leading ten covering about 9.3%. The receptor comes from a woman aged 60-75 years in good health. Some clones in this sample may be carry-over from other donors' samples. The sequencing sample was made of peripheral blood mononuclear cells. The chain combines TRBV11-3 with TRBJ2-4; no clear D gene. The CDR3 loop is CASSLEGSNIQYF. The DNA for the CDR3 is TGTGCCAGCAGCTTAGAGGGCTCTAACATTCAGTACTTC.